These 4 T cell receptor beta chains came from one sample sequenced in a study of response to subunit inactivated influenza vaccine. TCRdb independently ran MiXCR on the RT-PCR reads; one entry per CDR3 protein. The sample lists more than 700,000 distinct CDR3 sequences; around 20% were seen once. The sequencing used PBMCs from blood, collected approximately 5 days after vaccination. These receptors were taken from a man aged 50-59 years who received an inactivated influenza vaccine.

This clonotype was seen a handful of times. This rearrangement joins TRBV4-3 to TRBJ2-3; D tentatively fits TRBD1 or TRBD2 (5 bases each). This CDR3 comprises 17 residues. V was shortened by 1 base and J by 0 bases, with 14 bases between the two germline ends. Germline-derived CDR1 and CDR2 are LGHNA and YSLEER. Written as DNA, the CDR3 is TGCGCCAGCAGCCAAGGGGGGTCAGTTACTAGCACAGATACGCAGTATTTT. Translated: CASSQGGSVTSTDTQYF.

This clonotype was observed a few times. The V call is TRBV7-9, the J call TRBJ2-2; the D is unclear. The germline V and J ends were trimmed by 4 bases and 3 bases, with 12 bases remaining between them. Germline CDR1 reads SEHNR; CDR2 reads FQNEAQ (reference sequence). This CDR3 is 15 amino acids long. The CDR3 sequence: CASSSRSPYTGELFF. CDR3 nucleotide sequence: TGTGCCAGCAGCTCCCGGTCTCCGTACACCGGGGAGCTGTTTTTT.

The chain carries TRBV28 and TRBJ2-7; tentative D call: TRBD2 (6 bases). The CDR3 covers 16 residues. Trimming shortened V by 0 bases and J by 0 bases, and 12 bases separated the two germline ends. CDR1 and CDR2 (germline): MDHEN, SYDVKM. The CDR3 coding sequence is TGTGCCAGCAGTTTATGGGGGGGTGTTAGCTCCTACGAGCAGTACTTC. Translating gives CASSLWGGVSSYEQYF.

This clonotype occurred a few times. The chain links TRBV4-1 to TRBJ2-5; 8 bases fit TRBD1. J gave up 6 bases and V 1 base, and 4 bases lay outside the gene matches. The germline V gene has CDR1 MGHRA and CDR2 YSYEKL. CDR3 length: 14 residues. The CDR3 region has the DNA TGCGCCAGCAGCCAAGGACAGGGGCGTCAGACCCAGTACTTC. Protein product: CASSQGQGRQTQYF.